The clone carrying this T cell receptor beta chain was counted a single time. Its antigen is undetermined. The germline CDR1 and CDR2 sequences are LNHNV and YYDKDF (reference sequence). The CDR3 covers 15 residues. Trimming removed 1 base from V and 4 bases from J, with 13 bases in between. This sample was taken from a study of T cells in localized non-small cell lung cancer. Study-wide results and limits: Higher T cell density in the blood was associated with longer overall survival, whereas higher adjacent-lung clonality associated with shorter survival. Heterogeneity is still possible, as just one tumor region was sequenced.

Some clones are missing from TCRdb's copy, which holds only in-frame ones; the method was immunoSEQ multiplex PCR. There are about 34,000 clones in the sample; 93% occur only once, and approximately 7.9% lies in the top ten. The sample consisted of peripheral blood, taken before any cancer treatment. The TCR originated in a female donor of 60 years or more with stage I lung adenocarcinoma. This chain links TRBV15 with TRBJ1-1; D call uncertain. The CDR3 bases are TGTGCCACCAGCAGAGCCGGACGGGGAGGCACTGAAGCTTTCTTT. As protein: CATSRAGRGGTEAFF. Filled out from reference TRBV15 and TRBJ1-1, the complete variable domain reads DAMVIQNPRYQVTQFGKPVTLSCSQTLNHNVMYWYQQKSSQAPKLLFHYYDKDFNNEADTPDNFQSRRPNTSFCFLDIRSPGLGDTAMYLCATSRAGRGGTEAFFGQGTRLTVV.